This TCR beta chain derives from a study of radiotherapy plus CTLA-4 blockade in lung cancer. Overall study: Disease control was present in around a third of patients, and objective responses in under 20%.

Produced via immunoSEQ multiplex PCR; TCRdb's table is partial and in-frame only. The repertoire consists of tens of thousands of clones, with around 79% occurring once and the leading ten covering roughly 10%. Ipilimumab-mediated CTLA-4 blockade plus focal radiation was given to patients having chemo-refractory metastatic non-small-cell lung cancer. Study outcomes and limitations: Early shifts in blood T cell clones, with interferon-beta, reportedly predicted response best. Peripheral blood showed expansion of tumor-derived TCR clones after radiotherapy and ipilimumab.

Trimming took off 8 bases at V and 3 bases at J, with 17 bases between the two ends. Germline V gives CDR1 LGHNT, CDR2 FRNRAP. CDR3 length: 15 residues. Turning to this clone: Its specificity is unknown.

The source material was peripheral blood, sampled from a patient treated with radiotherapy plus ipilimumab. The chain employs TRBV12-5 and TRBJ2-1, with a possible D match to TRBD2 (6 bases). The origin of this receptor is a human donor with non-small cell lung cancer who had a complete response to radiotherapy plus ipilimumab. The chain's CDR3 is CASIGGGTLYNEQFF. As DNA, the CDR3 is TGTGCTAGTATAGGTGGGGGGACCCTCTACAATGAGCAGTTCTTC.